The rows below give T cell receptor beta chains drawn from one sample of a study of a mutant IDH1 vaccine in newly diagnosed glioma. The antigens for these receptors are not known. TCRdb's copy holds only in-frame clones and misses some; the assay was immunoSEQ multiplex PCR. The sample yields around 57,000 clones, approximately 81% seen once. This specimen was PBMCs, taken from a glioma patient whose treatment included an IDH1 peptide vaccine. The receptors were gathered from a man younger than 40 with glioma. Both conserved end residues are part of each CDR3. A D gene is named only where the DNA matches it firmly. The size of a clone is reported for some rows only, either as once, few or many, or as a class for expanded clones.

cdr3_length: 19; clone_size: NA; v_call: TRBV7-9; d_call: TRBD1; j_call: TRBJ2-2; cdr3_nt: TGTGCCAGCAGCTCCCGAACCGGGACAGGGCGTTTATCGACCGGGGAGCTGTTTTTT; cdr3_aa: CASSSRTGTGRLSTGELFF
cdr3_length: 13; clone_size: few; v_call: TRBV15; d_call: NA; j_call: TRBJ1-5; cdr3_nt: TGTGCCACCAGCAGGACAGGCAATCAGCCCCAGCATTTT; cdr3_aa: CATSRTGNQPQHF
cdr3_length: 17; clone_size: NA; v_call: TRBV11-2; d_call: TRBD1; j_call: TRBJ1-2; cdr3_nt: TGTGCCAGCAGCTTAGATCTTTTGACAGGGAGCGTCTATGGCTACACCTTC; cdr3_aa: CASSLDLLTGSVYGYTF
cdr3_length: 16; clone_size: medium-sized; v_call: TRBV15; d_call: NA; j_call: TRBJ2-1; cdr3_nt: TGTGCCACCAGCAGAGATTCTACAGGATCCTACAATGAGCAGTTCTTC; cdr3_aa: CATSRDSTGSYNEQFF
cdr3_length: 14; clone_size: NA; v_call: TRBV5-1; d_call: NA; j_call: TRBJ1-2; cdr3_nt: TGCGCCAGCAGCCCCCAAGCCCATAACTATGGCTACACCTTC; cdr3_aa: CASSPQAHNYGYTF
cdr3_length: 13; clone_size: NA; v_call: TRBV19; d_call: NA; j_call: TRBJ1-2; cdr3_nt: TGTGCCAGTACAGGGGATTTGAACTATGGCTACACCTTC; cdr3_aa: CASTGDLNYGYTF
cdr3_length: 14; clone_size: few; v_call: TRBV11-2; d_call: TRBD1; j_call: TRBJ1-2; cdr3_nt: TGTGCCAGCAGCAAGCCGGGACAGGGTAATGGCTACACCTTC; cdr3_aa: CASSKPGQGNGYTF
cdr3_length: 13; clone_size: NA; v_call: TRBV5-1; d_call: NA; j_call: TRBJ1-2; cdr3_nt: TGCGCCAGCAGCCAGGGGACTGGTTATGGCTACACCTTC; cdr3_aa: CASSQGTGYGYTF
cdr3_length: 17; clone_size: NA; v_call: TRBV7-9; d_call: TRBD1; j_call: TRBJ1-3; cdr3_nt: TGTGCCAGCAGCCGATTCGTTGCGACAGGGCCGGGAAACACCATATATTTT; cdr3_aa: CASSRFVATGPGNTIYF
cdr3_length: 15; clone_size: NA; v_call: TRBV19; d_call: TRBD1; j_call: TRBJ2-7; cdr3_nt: TGTGCCAGTAGGGATGGGACAGGGGGCTCCTACGAGCAGTACTTC; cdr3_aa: CASRDGTGGSYEQYF
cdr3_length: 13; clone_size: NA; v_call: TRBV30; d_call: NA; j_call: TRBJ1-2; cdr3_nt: TGTGCCTGGAGTGTAATGGGACACTATGGCTACACCTTC; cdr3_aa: CAWSVMGHYGYTF
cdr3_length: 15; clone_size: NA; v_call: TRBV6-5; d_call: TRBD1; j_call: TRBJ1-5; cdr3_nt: TGTGCCAGCTCCAGAGATAGGGGGCTTAATCAGCCCCAGCATTTT; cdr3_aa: CASSRDRGLNQPQHF
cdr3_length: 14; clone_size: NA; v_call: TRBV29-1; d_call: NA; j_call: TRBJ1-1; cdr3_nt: TGCAGCGTTGAATTAGGCACCGAGAACACTGAAGCTTTCTTT; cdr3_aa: CSVELGTENTEAFF
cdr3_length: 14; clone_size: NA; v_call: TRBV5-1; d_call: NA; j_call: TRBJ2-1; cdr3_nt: TGCGCCAGCAGCTTGGGAAGTCCCGGTAATGAGCAGTTCTTC; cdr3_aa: CASSLGSPGNEQFF
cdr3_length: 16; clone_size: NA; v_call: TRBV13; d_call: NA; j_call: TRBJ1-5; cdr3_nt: TGTGCCAGCAGCTCCCGGCAGGGACGAGGCAATCAGCCCCAGCATTTT; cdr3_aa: CASSSRQGRGNQPQHF